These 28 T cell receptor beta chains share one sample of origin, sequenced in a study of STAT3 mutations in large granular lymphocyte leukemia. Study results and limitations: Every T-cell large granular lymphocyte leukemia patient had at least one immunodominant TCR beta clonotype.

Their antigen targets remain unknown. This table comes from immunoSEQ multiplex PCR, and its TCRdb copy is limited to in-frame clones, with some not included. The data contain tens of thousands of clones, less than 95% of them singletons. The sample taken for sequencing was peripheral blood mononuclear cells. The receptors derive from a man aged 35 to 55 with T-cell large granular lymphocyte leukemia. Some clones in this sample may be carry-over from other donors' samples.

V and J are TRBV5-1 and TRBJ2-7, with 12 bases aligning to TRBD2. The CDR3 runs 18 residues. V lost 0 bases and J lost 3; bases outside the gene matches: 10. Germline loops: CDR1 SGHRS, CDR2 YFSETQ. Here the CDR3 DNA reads TGCGCCAGCAGCTTGGAGCCTAGCGGGGGGGCAACTGTCTACGAGCAGTACTTC. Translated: CASSLEPSGGATVYEQYF. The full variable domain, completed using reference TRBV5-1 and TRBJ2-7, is KAGVTQTPRYLIKTRGQQVTLSCSPISGHRSVSWYQQTPGQGLQFLFEYFSETQRNKGNFPGRFSGRQFSNSRSEMNVSTLELGDSALYLCASSLEPSGGATVYEQYFGPGTRLTVT.

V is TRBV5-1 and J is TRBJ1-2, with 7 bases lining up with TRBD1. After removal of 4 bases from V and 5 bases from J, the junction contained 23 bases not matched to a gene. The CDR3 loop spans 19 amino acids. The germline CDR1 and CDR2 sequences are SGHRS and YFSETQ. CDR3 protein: CASSPGQRGRRFGDYGYTF. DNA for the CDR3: TGCGCCAGCAGCCCGGGACAGAGGGGCAGACGCTTCGGGGATTATGGCTACACCTTC.

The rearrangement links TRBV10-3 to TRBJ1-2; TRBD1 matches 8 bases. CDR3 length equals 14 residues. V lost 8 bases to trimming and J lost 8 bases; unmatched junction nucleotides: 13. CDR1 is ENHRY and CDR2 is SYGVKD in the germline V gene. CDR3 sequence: CAISSDRAAGGYTF. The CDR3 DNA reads TGTGCCATCTCCTCGGACAGGGCCGCCGGCGGCTACACCTTC.

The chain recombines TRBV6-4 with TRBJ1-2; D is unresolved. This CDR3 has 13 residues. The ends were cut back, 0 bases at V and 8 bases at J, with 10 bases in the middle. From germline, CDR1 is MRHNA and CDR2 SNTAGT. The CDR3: CASSDSTGRGYTF. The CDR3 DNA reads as TGTGCCAGCAGTGACTCGACCGGGAGGGGCTACACCTTC.

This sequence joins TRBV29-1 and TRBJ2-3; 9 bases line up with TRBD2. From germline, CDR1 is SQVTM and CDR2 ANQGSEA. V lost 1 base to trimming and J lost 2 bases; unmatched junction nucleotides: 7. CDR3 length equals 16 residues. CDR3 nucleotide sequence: TGCAGCGTTGAAGGTCTGAAGCGGGGGGACACAGATACGCAGTATTTT. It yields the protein CSVEGLKRGDTDTQYF.

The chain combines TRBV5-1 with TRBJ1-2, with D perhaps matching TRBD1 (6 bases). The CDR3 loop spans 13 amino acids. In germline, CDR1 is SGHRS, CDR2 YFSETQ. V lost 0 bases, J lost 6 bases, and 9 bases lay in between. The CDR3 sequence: CASSLEAGDGYTF. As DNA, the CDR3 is TGCGCCAGCAGCTTGGAGGCAGGGGATGGCTACACCTTC.

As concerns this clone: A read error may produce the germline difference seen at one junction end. The CDR3 DNA follows: TGTGCCAGCTCCCCACGAGAAGCGAACACTGAAGCTTTCTTT. Amino acids: CASSPREANTEAFF. The chain combines TRBV18 with TRBJ1-1; D is uncertain. The CDR3 sequence is 14 residues long. Germline CDR1 reads KGHSH; CDR2 reads LQKENI.

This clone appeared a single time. CDR3: CASSLQTDNSPLHF. The DNA of the CDR3 is TGCGCCAGCAGCTTGCAGACAGATAATTCACCCCTCCACTTT. J is TRBJ1-6 and V is TRBV5-1, with D possibly being TRBD1 (5 bases). The CDR3 loop spans 14 amino acids. The germline V and J ends were trimmed by 1 base and 5 bases, with 7 bases remaining between them. Germline values: CDR1 SGHRS, CDR2 YFSETQ.

CDR3 DNA: TGTGCCAGCAGCTCACCCAGGGACAGGAGGGCTGAAGCTTTCTTT. It specifies CASSSPRDRRAEAFF. This chain links TRBV6-5 with TRBJ1-1, with TRBD1 matching 8 bases. CDR1 is MNHEY and CDR2 is SVGAGI in the germline V gene. The V segment lost 6 bases and the J segment 6 bases; nucleotides outside the gene matches: 12. The CDR3 sequence is 15 residues long.

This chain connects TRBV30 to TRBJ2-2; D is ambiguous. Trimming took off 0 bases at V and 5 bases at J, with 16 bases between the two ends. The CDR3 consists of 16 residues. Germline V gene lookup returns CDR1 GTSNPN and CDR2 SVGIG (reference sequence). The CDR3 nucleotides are TGTGCCTGGAGTGTTCTGTCCCTTCGGTGGACCGGGGAGCTGTTTTTT. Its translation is CAWSVLSLRWTGELFF. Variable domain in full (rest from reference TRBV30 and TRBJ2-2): SQTIHQWPATLVQPVGSPLSLECTVEGTSNPNLYWYRQAAGRGLQLLFYSVGIGQISSEVPQNLSASRPQDRQFILSSKKLLLSDSGFYLCAWSVLSLRWTGELFFGEGSRLTVL.

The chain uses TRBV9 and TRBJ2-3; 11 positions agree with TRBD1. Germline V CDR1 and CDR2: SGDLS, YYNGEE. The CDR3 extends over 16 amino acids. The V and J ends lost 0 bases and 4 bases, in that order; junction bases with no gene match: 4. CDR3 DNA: TGTGCCAGCAGCGTAGAAAGGACAGGGGGCTCAGATACGCAGTATTTT. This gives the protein CASSVERTGGSDTQYF.

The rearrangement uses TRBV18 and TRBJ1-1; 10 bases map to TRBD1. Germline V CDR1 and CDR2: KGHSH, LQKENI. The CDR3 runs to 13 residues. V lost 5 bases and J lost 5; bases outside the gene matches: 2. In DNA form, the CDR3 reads TGTGCCAGCTCAGGACAGGGGGGGACTGAAGCTTTCTTT. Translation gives CASSGQGGTEAFF.

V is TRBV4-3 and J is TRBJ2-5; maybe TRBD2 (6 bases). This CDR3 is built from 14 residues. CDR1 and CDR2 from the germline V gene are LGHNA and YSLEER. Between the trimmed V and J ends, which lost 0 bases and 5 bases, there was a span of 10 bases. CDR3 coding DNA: TGCGCCAGCAGCCAAGACGCGGGGACGGAGACCCAGTACTTC. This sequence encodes CASSQDAGTETQYF.

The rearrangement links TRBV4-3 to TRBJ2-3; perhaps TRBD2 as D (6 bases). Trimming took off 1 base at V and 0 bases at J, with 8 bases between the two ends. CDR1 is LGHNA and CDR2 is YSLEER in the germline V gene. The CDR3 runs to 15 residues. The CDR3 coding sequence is TGCGCCAGCAGCCAAGGGCGGGATAGCACAGATACGCAGTATTTT. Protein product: CASSQGRDSTDTQYF.

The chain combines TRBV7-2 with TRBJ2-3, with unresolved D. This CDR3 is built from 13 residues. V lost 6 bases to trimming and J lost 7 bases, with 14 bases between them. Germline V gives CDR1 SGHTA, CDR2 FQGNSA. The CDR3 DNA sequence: TGTGCCAGCAGTCAAATTAGCCAGAATACGCAGTATTTT. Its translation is CASSQISQNTQYF.

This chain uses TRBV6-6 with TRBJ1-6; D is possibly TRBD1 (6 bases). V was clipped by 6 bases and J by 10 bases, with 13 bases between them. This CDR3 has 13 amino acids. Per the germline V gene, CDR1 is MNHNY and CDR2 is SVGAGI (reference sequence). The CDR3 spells CASSLQGLSPLHF. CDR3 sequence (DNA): TGTGCCAGCAGCTTACAGGGACTGTCACCCCTCCACTTT.

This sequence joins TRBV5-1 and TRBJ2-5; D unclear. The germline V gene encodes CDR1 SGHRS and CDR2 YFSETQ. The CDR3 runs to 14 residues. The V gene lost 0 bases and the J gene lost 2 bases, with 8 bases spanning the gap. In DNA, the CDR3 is TGCGCCAGCAGCTTGGGGTCAGTACAAGAGACCCAGTACTTC. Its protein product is CASSLGSVQETQYF.

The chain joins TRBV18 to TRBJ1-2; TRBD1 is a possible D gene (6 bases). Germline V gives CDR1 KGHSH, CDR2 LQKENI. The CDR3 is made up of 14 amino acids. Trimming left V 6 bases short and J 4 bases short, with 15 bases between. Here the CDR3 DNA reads TGTGCCAGCTCCTCAGGGGATATCGGCTATGGCTACACCTTC. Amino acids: CASSSGDIGYGYTF.

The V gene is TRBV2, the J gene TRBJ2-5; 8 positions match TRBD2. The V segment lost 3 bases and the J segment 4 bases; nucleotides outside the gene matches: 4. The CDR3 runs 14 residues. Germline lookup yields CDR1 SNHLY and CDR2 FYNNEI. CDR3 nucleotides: TGTGCCAGCAGTGACGGGGGGGGCGGAGAGACCCAGTACTTC. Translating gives CASSDGGGGETQYF.

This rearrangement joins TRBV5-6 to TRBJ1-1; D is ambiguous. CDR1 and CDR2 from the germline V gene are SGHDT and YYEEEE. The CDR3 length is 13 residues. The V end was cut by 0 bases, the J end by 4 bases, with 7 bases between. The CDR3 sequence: CASSLGRGTEAFF. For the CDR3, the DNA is TGTGCCAGCAGCTTGGGACGGGGCACTGAAGCTTTCTTT.

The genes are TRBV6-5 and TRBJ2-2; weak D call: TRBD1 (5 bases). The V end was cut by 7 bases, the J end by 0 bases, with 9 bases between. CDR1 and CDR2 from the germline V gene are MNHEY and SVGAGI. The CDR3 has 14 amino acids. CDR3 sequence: CASMRQPNTGELFF. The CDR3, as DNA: TGTGCCAGCATGAGACAGCCGAACACCGGGGAGCTGTTTTTT.

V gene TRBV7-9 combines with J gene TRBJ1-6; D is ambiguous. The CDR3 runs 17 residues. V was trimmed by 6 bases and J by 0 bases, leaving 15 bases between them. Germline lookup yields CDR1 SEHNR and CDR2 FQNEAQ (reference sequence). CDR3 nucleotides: TGTGCCAGCAGTATACTCGGGAAAGGCTCCTATAATTCACCCCTCCACTTT. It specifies CASSILGKGSYNSPLHF.

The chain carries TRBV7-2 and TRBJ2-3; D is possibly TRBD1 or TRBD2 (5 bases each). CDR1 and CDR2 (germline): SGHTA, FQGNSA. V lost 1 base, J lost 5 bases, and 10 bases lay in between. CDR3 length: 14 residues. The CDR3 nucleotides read TGTGCCAGCAGCTTAGTGGGGGTGGGAGATACGCAGTATTTT. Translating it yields CASSLVGVGDTQYF.

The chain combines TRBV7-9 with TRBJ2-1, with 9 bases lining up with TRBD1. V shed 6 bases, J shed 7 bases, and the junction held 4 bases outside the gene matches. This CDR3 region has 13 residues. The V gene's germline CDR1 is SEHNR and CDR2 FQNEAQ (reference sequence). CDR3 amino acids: CASSKTGGNEQFF. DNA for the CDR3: TGTGCCAGCAGTAAGACAGGGGGGAATGAGCAGTTCTTC.

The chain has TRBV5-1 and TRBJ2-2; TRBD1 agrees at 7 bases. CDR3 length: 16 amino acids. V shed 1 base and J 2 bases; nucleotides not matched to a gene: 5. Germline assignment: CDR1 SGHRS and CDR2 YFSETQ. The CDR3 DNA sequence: TGCGCCAGCAGCTTGTTTACAGGGGCTAACACCGGGGAGCTGTTTTTT. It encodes CASSLFTGANTGELFF.

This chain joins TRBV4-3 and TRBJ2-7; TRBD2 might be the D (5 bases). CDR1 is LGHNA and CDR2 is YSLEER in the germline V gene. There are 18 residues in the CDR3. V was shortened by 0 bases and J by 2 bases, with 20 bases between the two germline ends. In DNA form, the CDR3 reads TGCGCCAGCAGCCAAGAATCTTTTGGTGTTGTGAGGGCCTACGAGCAGTACTTC. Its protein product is CASSQESFGVVRAYEQYF.

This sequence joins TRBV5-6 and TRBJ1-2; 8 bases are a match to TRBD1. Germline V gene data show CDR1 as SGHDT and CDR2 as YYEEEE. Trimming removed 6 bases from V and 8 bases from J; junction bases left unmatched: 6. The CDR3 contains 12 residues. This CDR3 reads CASNSQGGGYTF. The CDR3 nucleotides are TGTGCCAGCAACTCACAGGGGGGAGGCTACACCTTC. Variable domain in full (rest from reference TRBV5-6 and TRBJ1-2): DAGVTQSPTHLIKTRGQQVTLRCSPKSGHDTVSWYQQALGQGPQFIFQYYEEEERQRGNFPDRFSGHQFPNYSSELNVNALLLGDSALYLCASNSQGGGYTFGSGTRLTVV.

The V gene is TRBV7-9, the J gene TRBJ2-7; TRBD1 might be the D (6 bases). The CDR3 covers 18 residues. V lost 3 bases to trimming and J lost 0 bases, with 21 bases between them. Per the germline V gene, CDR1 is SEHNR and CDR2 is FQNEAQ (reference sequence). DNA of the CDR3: TGTGCCAGCAGCTTGGGGGCCAGCCCTTTTAGTAGCTCCTACGAGCAGTACTTC. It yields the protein CASSLGASPFSSSYEQYF.